This TCR beta chain was sequenced for a study of blood T cell repertoires in COVID-19. V dropped 6 bases and J dropped 4 bases, with 11 bases sitting between them. The CDR3 has 13 amino acids. Germline V lookup: CDR1 MNHNY, CDR2 SVGAGI (reference sequence). This table comes from immunoSEQ multiplex PCR, and its TCRdb copy is limited to in-frame clones, with some not included. Of around 65,000 clones listed, roughly 77% are singletons. This receptor was identified in a human donor in a cohort sampled during active COVID-19. The sample comprised peripheral blood. This chain links TRBV6-6 with TRBJ2-3; D gene ambiguous. CDR3 bases: TGTGCCAGCAGACCCGCCGGAGCAGATACGCAGTATTTT. Its protein product is CASRPAGADTQYF.